The rows below give T cell receptor beta chains drawn from one sample of a study of CD8+CD57+ T cells in acquired aplastic anemia. A single record per CDR3 protein comes from TCRdb applying MiXCR to the reads. The data show over 35,000 distinct CDR3 sequences, about two thirds seen once. Sequenced input: sorted CD4+, CD8+, or CD8+CD57+ T cells (not recorded which) from PBMCs. The receptor set was obtained from a human donor in good health, serving as a control. Both conserved end residues are part of each CDR3. A D gene is named only where the DNA matches it firmly. Only some rows state a clone size, as once, few, many or a class for expanded clones.

D gene	clone size	V gene	J gene	CDR3 DNA	CDR3 protein
-	-	TRBV7-6	TRBJ2-7	TGTGCCAGCAGCACGGACACTTTCGTGGAGCAGTACTTC	CASSTDTFVEQYF
-	once	TRBV10-3	TRBJ2-5	TGTGCCATCAAAGGGACTCAAGGGGGGGAGACCCAGTACTTC	CAIKGTQGGETQYF
-	-	TRBV9	TRBJ1-2	TGTGCCAGCAGCCCCGGGACTGATTATGGTTACACCTTC	CASSPGTDYGYTF
TRBD1	-	TRBV2	TRBJ2-7	TGTGCCACCACGAGAGACAGGGGCACCTACGAGCAGTACTTC	CATTRDRGTYEQYF
-	medium-sized	TRBV15	TRBJ2-5	TGTGCCACCAGCAGAGACCAAGAGACCCAGTACTTC	CATSRDQETQYF
TRBD1	few	TRBV7-4	TRBJ2-5	TGTGCCAGCAGCTCAACAGGGGGTGAGACCCAGTACTTC	CASSSTGGETQYF
-	-	TRBV24-1	TRBJ2-5	TGTGCCACCAGTGATTCAGGGGGGGCCGTACAAGAGACCCAGTACTTC	CATSDSGGAVQETQYF
-	few	TRBV7-8	TRBJ2-5	TGTGCCAGCATCGACCGACAGACACCTCGGGGGACCCAGTACTTC	CASIDRQTPRGTQYF
TRBD2	-	TRBV7-7	TRBJ2-3	TGTGCCAGCAGCCTTGAAGCGGGAGCGCAGTATTTT	CASSLEAGAQYF
-	once	TRBV19	TRBJ2-3	TGTGCCACCCGACTGACGGCTGCGGGCACAGATACGCAGTATTTT	CATRLTAAGTDTQYF
TRBD2	-	TRBV24-1	TRBJ2-5	TGTGCCACCAGTGCGGGGACTAGCGAAGAGACCCAGTACTTC	CATSAGTSEETQYF
TRBD1	medium-sized	TRBV19	TRBJ1-6	TGTGCCAGTAGTAGTTCGACAGGGGGCTCTTCACCCCTCCACTTT	CASSSSTGGSSPLHF
-	-	TRBV20-1	TRBJ1-2	TGCAGTGCTGACACCGGCGGGAAAGCTAACTATGGCTACACCTTC	CSADTGGKANYGYTF
-	-	TRBV29-1	TRBJ1-5	TGCAGCGTCCAGGGACGTAATCAGCCCCAGCATTTT	CSVQGRNQPQHF